These T cell receptor beta chains were read from a single sample in a study of blood T cell repertoires in COVID-19. Sequencing was performed with immunoSEQ multiplex PCR; in TCRdb, only in-frame clones are kept and a portion is missing. The table has a few hundred thousand clones, approximately 86% seen once. Material for sequencing was peripheral blood. These receptor sequences come from a human donor in a cohort sampled during active COVID-19. The CDR3 runs from the conserved cysteine through the conserved F or W. Fields, in order: J gene, D gene, V gene, clone size, CDR3 protein, CDR3 DNA. The D gene is left open where the match is weak. Clone size is given for some rows only: seen once, a few or many times, or a class if the clone is expanded.

TRBJ1-5 TRBD1 TRBV2 few CASTTGYQPQHF TGTGCCAGCACGACAGGGTATCAGCCCCAGCATTTT
TRBJ1-1 NA TRBV2 NA CAIPGSTEAFF TGTGCCATACCCGGGTCTACTGAAGCTTTCTTT
TRBJ2-1 TRBD2 TRBV3-1/TRBV3-2 NA CASSQEERLRLADNEQFF TGTGCCAGCAGCCAAGAGGAGCGCTTGAGACTAGCGGACAATGAGCAGTTCTTC
TRBJ2-1 NA TRBV11-2 NA CASRPSVDRRPEQFF TGTGCCAGCAGGCCTAGCGTAGACAGAAGGCCGGAGCAGTTCTTC
TRBJ1-2 TRBD1 TRBV19 few CASIAGTGSPYGYTF TGTGCCAGTATTGCCGGGACAGGGAGCCCCTATGGCTACACCTTC
TRBJ2-7 NA TRBV19 once CASTESHRTTYEQYF TGTGCCAGTACCGAATCCCATCGAACAACCTACGAGCAGTACTTC
TRBJ2-7 NA TRBV5-6 NA CASSLALEGGYEQYF TGTGCCAGCAGCTTGGCCTTAGAGGGGGGGTACGAGCAGTACTTC
TRBJ2-7 TRBD2 TRBV10-3 NA CAISGTSGRYEQYF TGTGCCATCAGTGGGACTAGCGGGAGATACGAGCAGTACTTC
TRBJ2-7 NA TRBV19 NA CASSIRLASYEQYF TGTGCCAGTAGTATCAGGCTAGCGAGCTACGAGCAGTACTTC
TRBJ2-1 TRBD2 TRBV19 NA CASRVGLAGGTYNEQFF TGTGCCAGTAGGGTGGGACTAGCGGGGGGGACCTACAATGAGCAGTTCTTC
TRBJ1-5 NA TRBV7-2 NA CASSLGLGPQHF TGTGCCAGCAGCTTAGGACTCGGGCCCCAGCATTTT
TRBJ2-7 NA TRBV9 NA CASSVEGRVADEQYF TGTGCCAGCAGCGTAGAGGGCAGGGTGGCTGACGAGCAGTACTTC
TRBJ2-3 TRBD2 TRBV15 NA CATSRGDLLAGGDTQYF TGTGCCACCAGCAGAGGAGATTTACTAGCGGGAGGGGATACGCAGTATTTT
TRBJ2-1 NA TRBV6-2/TRBV6-3 NA CASSYQAGRTYNEEQFF TGTGCCAGCAGTTACCAGGCGGGAAGAACCTACAATGAGGAGCAGTTCTTC
TRBJ2-2 NA TRBV7-8 NA CASSLVRVRAGELFF TGTGCCAGCAGCTTAGTGAGGGTGAGGGCCGGGGAGCTGTTTTTT
TRBJ1-4 NA TRBV19 NA CASSIVARGATNEKLFF TGTGCCAGTAGTATAGTTGCCAGGGGAGCAACTAATGAAAAACTGTTTTTT
TRBJ2-5 NA TRBV27 NA CASSLQPSFQGGPKETQYF TGTGCCAGCAGTTTACAACCCTCATTTCAGGGAGGCCCCAAAGAGACCCAGTACTTC
TRBJ2-7 NA TRBV7-9 NA CASSPFYEQYF TGTGCCAGCAGCCCCTTCTACGAGCAGTACTTC
TRBJ1-2 NA TRBV4-1 few CASSQLKRGPTAPLYGYTF TGCGCCAGCAGCCAACTCAAGCGGGGACCCACCGCCCCTCTCTATGGCTACACCTTC
TRBJ2-7 TRBD1 TRBV5-1 NA CASSATLGDRAKQYF TGCGCCAGCAGCGCGACCTTAGGGGACAGGGCGAAACAGTACTTC
TRBJ1-3 NA TRBV25-1 NA CASQRNAFNTIYF TGTGCCAGCCAGAGGAACGCTTTTAACACCATATATTTT
TRBJ2-7 TRBD1 TRBV24-1 NA CATSDSGQVSYEQYF TGTGCCACCAGTGATTCGGGACAGGTTTCGTACGAGCAGTACTTC
TRBJ1-6 NA TRBV18 NA CASSPLRGDQNNSPLHF TGTGCCAGCTCACCCTTACGGGGGGACCAGAACAATTCACCCCTCCACTTT
TRBJ1-3 NA TRBV24-1 NA CAVQRAGPGRNTIYF TGTGCCGTGCAGAGGGCAGGCCCCGGTAGAAACACCATATATTTT
TRBJ1-1 NA TRBV5-1 NA CASSLDISGGPTNTEAFF TGCGCCAGCAGCTTGGATATTTCCGGGGGACCGACCAACACTGAAGCTTTCTTT
TRBJ1-5 NA TRBV19 NA CASSRGGGNQPQHF TGTGCCAGTAGTCGGGGAGGGGGGAATCAGCCCCAGCATTTT
TRBJ2-2 NA TRBV2 NA CASSGPSSNTGELFF TGTGCCAGCAGTGGCCCTAGCTCAAACACCGGGGAGCTGTTTTTT
TRBJ2-7 TRBD1 TRBV19 NA CASSSAGGSYEQYF TGTGCCAGTAGTTCTGCAGGGGGTTCGTACGAGCAGTACTTC
TRBJ2-7 NA TRBV3-1/TRBV3-2 NA CASTNRAPSSYEQYF TGTGCCAGCACCAACAGGGCTCCAAGCTCCTACGAGCAGTACTTC
TRBJ2-7 TRBD1 TRBV10-3 NA CAIRGTGVSYEQYF TGTGCCATCAGGGGGACAGGGGTATCCTACGAGCAGTACTTC
TRBJ1-1 NA TRBV7-2 NA CASSFQGGNTEAFF TGTGCCAGCAGCTTTCAGGGCGGGAACACTGAAGCTTTCTTT
TRBJ2-7 NA TRBV16 NA CASSRDLGSYEQYF TGTGCCAGCAGCCGTGATCTAGGCTCTTACGAGCAGTACTTC
TRBJ2-3 NA TRBV6-1 NA CASSGASGEGTDTQYF TGTGCCAGCAGTGGGGCTTCCGGGGAGGGCACAGATACGCAGTATTTT
TRBJ2-7 NA TRBV7-2 once CASSLTTASYEQYF TGTGCCAGCAGCTTAACCACAGCCTCCTACGAGCAGTACTTC
TRBJ2-1 NA TRBV6-4 NA CASSGGYGTDEQFF TGTGCCAGCAGTGGCGGGTACGGTACGGATGAGCAGTTCTTC
TRBJ1-5 NA TRBV19 NA CASSIAGGNQPQHF TGTGCCAGTAGTATCGCCGGGGGCAATCAGCCCCAGCATTTT
TRBJ2-3 NA TRBV18 NA CASSPPSRPADTQYF TGTGCCAGCTCACCACCCTCCCGCCCAGCAGATACGCAGTATTTT
TRBJ1-6 TRBD1 TRBV11-2 NA CASSLVKGQNSPLHF TGTGCCAGCAGCTTAGTGAAGGGACAGAATTCACCCCTCCACTTT
TRBJ1-1 NA TRBV19 once CASSPRELLTAFF TGTGCCAGTAGTCCCCGGGAACTCCTTACGGCTTTCTTT
TRBJ1-5 TRBD1 TRBV7-2 once CASSFRQGDQPQHF TGTGCCAGCAGCTTCCGACAGGGTGATCAGCCCCAGCATTTT
TRBJ2-1 TRBD2 TRBV4-1 NA CASRESGGPYNEQFF TGCGCCAGCAGAGAAAGCGGGGGGCCGTACAATGAGCAGTTCTTC
TRBJ1-3 NA TRBV7-2 NA CASSLAQGLPFSGNTIYF TGTGCCAGCAGCTTAGCCCAGGGGCTACCGTTCTCTGGAAACACCATATATTTT
TRBJ2-5 NA TRBV24-1 once CATSDQLWGEQYF TGTGCCACCAGTGATCAGCTCTGGGGGGAACAGTACTTC
TRBJ2-7 TRBD2 TRBV10-3 NA CAISPPASGTYEQYF TGTGCCATCAGTCCTCCGGCTAGCGGGACCTACGAGCAGTACTTC
TRBJ2-7 NA TRBV6-5 once CASSRTIGLYEQYF TGTGCCAGCAGTAGGACCATCGGACTCTACGAGCAGTACTTC
TRBJ1-3 NA TRBV5-1 NA CASSLEGTGNTIYF TGCGCCAGCAGCTTGGAGGGGACTGGAAACACCATATATTTT
TRBJ2-1 NA TRBV2 few CASRQGGYNEQFF TGTGCCAGCAGACAGGGGGGGTACAATGAGCAGTTCTTC
TRBJ2-4 NA TRBV6-5 NA CASNREIQKNIQYF TGTGCCAGCAATCGAGAGATCCAAAAAAACATTCAGTACTTC
TRBJ2-6 NA TRBV5-1 NA CASSLETGSGANVLTF TGCGCCAGCAGCTTGGAGACGGGGTCTGGGGCCAACGTCCTGACTTTC
TRBJ2-7 TRBD2 TRBV3-1/TRBV3-2 NA CASSQGLAGGLHYEQYF TGTGCCAGCAGCCAAGGACTAGCGGGAGGGCTGCACTACGAGCAGTACTTC
TRBJ2-3 TRBD2 TRBV7-6 NA CASSLDGTSGRDTQYF TGTGCCAGCAGCTTAGATGGGACTAGCGGGAGGGATACGCAGTATTTT
TRBJ1-2 NA TRBV2 once CASTSVETGFDYGYTF TGTGCCAGCACCTCCGTAGAAACAGGGTTCGACTATGGCTACACCTTC